The rows below give T cell receptor beta chains drawn from one sample of a study of blood T cells in healthy people across ages. TCRdb reanalysed the 5' RACE reads using MiXCR and keeps one entry per CDR3 protein. The sample shows fewer than 800,000 distinct CDR3 sequences, around 32% of them seen only once. What was sequenced was blood. These receptor sequences come from a woman older than 75 in good health. The CDR3 runs from the conserved cysteine through the conserved F or W. Each record gives: clone size, D gene, V gene, J gene, CDR3 protein, CDR3 DNA. A D gene is named only where the DNA matches it firmly. A row's size may be missing; if present it is once, few, many or a size class.

size: NA; D: NA; V: TRBV29-1; J: TRBJ2-3; CDR3: CSPAVGTQYF; DNA: TGCAGCCCGGCGGTGGGTACGCAGTATTTT
size: many; D: NA; V: TRBV4-1; J: TRBJ1-2; CDR3: CASSQESPARNYGYTF; DNA: TGCGCCAGCAGCCAAGAATCACCAGCCAGGAACTATGGCTACACCTTC
size: NA; D: NA; V: TRBV10-3; J: TRBJ2-5; CDR3: CAIRGVGETQYF; DNA: TGTGCCATCAGAGGGGTGGGGGAGACCCAGTACTTC
size: many; D: NA; V: TRBV20-1; J: TRBJ1-1; CDR3: CSAKPTGRMNTEAFF; DNA: TGCAGTGCCAAGCCTACGGGACGGATGAACACTGAAGCTTTCTTT
size: many; D: NA; V: TRBV20-1; J: TRBJ2-1; CDR3: CSARDPGRNNEQFF; DNA: TGCAGTGCTAGAGATCCAGGCAGAAACAATGAGCAGTTCTTC
size: few; D: NA; V: TRBV9; J: TRBJ1-2; CDR3: CASSVSYRRANYGYTF; DNA: TGTGCCAGCAGCGTCTCGTACAGGCGGGCTAACTATGGCTACACCTTC
size: NA; D: NA; V: TRBV5-1; J: TRBJ1-4; CDR3: CASSLAGVVSEKLFF; DNA: TGCGCCAGCAGCTTGGCGGGGGTTGTAAGTGAAAAACTGTTTTTT
size: many; D: NA; V: TRBV29-1; J: TRBJ2-6; CDR3: CSVETDLNSGANVLTF; DNA: TGCAGCGTTGAGACAGACCTAAACTCTGGGGCCAACGTCCTGACTTTC
size: NA; D: TRBD1; V: TRBV27; J: TRBJ2-1; CDR3: CASSLLGQGAGEQFF; DNA: TGTGCCAGCAGTTTACTAGGACAGGGGGCGGGTGAGCAGTTCTTC
size: many; D: NA; V: TRBV12-3/TRBV12-4; J: TRBJ2-3; CDR3: CASSLGPAGDTQYF; DNA: TGTGCCAGCAGTTTAGGACCTGCAGGAGATACGCAGTATTTT
size: many; D: TRBD2; V: TRBV5-1; J: TRBJ2-5; CDR3: CASRLAGGRGYQETQYF; DNA: TGCGCCAGCAGACTAGCGGGGGGCCGGGGGTACCAAGAGACCCAGTACTTC
size: few; D: NA; V: TRBV6-2/TRBV6-3; J: TRBJ1-1; CDR3: CASRLDGGMNTEAFF; DNA: TGTGCCAGCAGACTCGACGGGGGCATGAACACTGAAGCTTTCTTT
size: NA; D: TRBD1; V: TRBV7-2; J: TRBJ1-1; CDR3: CASSVLDRVKTTEAFF; DNA: TGTGCCAGCAGCGTACTCGACAGGGTTAAAACCACTGAAGCTTTCTTT
size: once; D: NA; V: TRBV20-1; J: TRBJ2-5; CDR3: CSASDGLETQYF; DNA: TGCAGTGCTAGCGACGGGCTGGAGACCCAGTACTTC
size: few; D: TRBD2; V: TRBV20-1; J: TRBJ2-2; CDR3: CSAANRGDDTGELFF; DNA: TGCAGTGCCGCCAATCGGGGGGACGACACCGGGGAGCTGTTTTTT
size: NA; D: NA; V: TRBV7-9; J: TRBJ2-5; CDR3: CASSSGIGKGTQYF; DNA: TGTGCCAGCAGCTCAGGGATAGGGAAAGGGACCCAGTACTTC
size: many; D: NA; V: TRBV27; J: TRBJ2-3; CDR3: CASRSSDTDTQYF; DNA: TGTGCCAGCAGATCCAGCGACACAGATACGCAGTATTTT
size: many; D: NA; V: TRBV5-5; J: TRBJ1-1; CDR3: CASSLGHANTEAFF; DNA: TGTGCCAGCAGCTTGGGACATGCGAACACTGAAGCTTTCTTT
size: NA; D: TRBD1; V: TRBV7-2; J: TRBJ1-5; CDR3: CASSRQGGNQPQHF; DNA: TGTGCCAGCAGCCGACAGGGCGGCAATCAGCCCCAGCATTTT
size: NA; D: NA; V: TRBV6-5; J: TRBJ2-5; CDR3: CTSSYSDIQETQYF; DNA: TGTACCAGCAGTTACTCCGACATTCAAGAGACCCAGTACTTC
size: NA; D: NA; V: TRBV28; J: TRBJ2-5; CDR3: CASCSSGEGEEAQYF; DNA: TGTGCCAGTTGCAGTTCAGGGGAAGGAGAAGAGGCCCAGTACTTC
size: NA; D: NA; V: TRBV5-1; J: TRBJ1-2; CDR3: CASSLEARVKYGYTF; DNA: TGCGCCAGCAGCTTGGAGGCAAGGGTTAAATATGGCTACACCTTC
size: many; D: NA; V: TRBV28; J: TRBJ2-5; CDR3: CASSLLGDPGPQYF; DNA: TGTGCCAGCAGCCTCTTAGGGGACCCCGGGCCCCAGTACTTC
size: many; D: NA; V: TRBV20-1; J: TRBJ1-2; CDR3: CSAGPPGIGFYGYTF; DNA: TGCAGTGCTGGTCCCCCCGGGATTGGGTTCTATGGCTACACCTTC
size: NA; D: NA; V: TRBV20-1; J: TRBJ1-3; CDR3: CSVPGRGNTIYF; DNA: TGCAGTGTCCCAGGGAGGGGAAACACCATATATTTT
size: many; D: NA; V: TRBV25-1; J: TRBJ1-4; CDR3: CATGPRDEKLFF; DNA: TGTGCCACAGGGCCCCGGGATGAAAAACTGTTTTTT
size: NA; D: NA; V: TRBV10-3; J: TRBJ2-7; CDR3: CAISESTGEQYF; DNA: TGTGCCATCAGTGAGTCGACGGGGGAGCAGTACTTC
size: many; D: TRBD1; V: TRBV5-6; J: TRBJ1-2; CDR3: CASSSSDRINYGYTF; DNA: TGTGCCAGCAGCTCATCGGACAGGATTAACTATGGCTACACCTTC
size: few; D: TRBD2; V: TRBV6-1; J: TRBJ2-3; CDR3: CASSERITGLEDTQYF; DNA: TGTGCCAGCAGTGAAAGGATAACGGGACTAGAAGATACGCAGTATTTT
size: NA; D: NA; V: TRBV7-2; J: TRBJ2-1; CDR3: CASSLTTAYYNEQFF; DNA: TGTGCCAGCAGCCTTACCACAGCCTACTACAATGAGCAGTTCTTC
size: many; D: TRBD1; V: TRBV7-3; J: TRBJ1-2; CDR3: CASSPGTGGFYGYTF; DNA: TGTGCCAGCAGCCCCGGGACAGGGGGCTTCTATGGCTACACCTTC
size: NA; D: TRBD1; V: TRBV5-4; J: TRBJ1-2; CDR3: CASSPRNRGDGYTF; DNA: TGTGCCAGCAGCCCGAGGAACAGGGGCGATGGCTACACCTTC
size: NA; D: NA; V: TRBV30; J: TRBJ1-5; CDR3: CAWSALAGSNQPQHF; DNA: TGTGCCTGGAGCGCATTAGCAGGGAGCAATCAGCCCCAGCATTTT
size: NA; D: NA; V: TRBV9; J: TRBJ1-4; CDR3: CASSVSPDGDEKLFF; DNA: TGTGCCAGCAGCGTATCTCCCGATGGGGATGAAAAACTGTTTTTT
size: NA; D: TRBD1; V: TRBV10-3; J: TRBJ2-3; CDR3: CAISESARGQGDTQYF; DNA: TGTGCCATCAGTGAGTCGGCCAGGGGGCAAGGAGATACGCAGTATTTT
size: many; D: NA; V: TRBV7-2; J: TRBJ2-4; CDR3: CASSPPYQGAKNIQYF; DNA: TGTGCCAGCAGCCCACCCTACCAGGGGGCCAAAAACATTCAGTACTTC
size: many; D: TRBD2; V: TRBV20-1; J: TRBJ2-7; CDR3: CSARVQAGVYEQYF; DNA: TGCAGTGCTAGAGTCCAAGCGGGGGTTTACGAGCAGTACTTC
size: many; D: NA; V: TRBV7-2; J: TRBJ2-1; CDR3: CASRPPGIGGADNEQFF; DNA: TGTGCCAGCAGGCCACCAGGGATAGGGGGGGCTGACAATGAGCAGTTCTTC
size: NA; D: TRBD1; V: TRBV6-1; J: TRBJ2-1; CDR3: CASSVEDRGNEQFF; DNA: TGTGCCAGCAGTGTTGAGGACAGGGGCAATGAGCAGTTCTTC
size: many; D: TRBD1; V: TRBV20-1; J: TRBJ2-5; CDR3: CSARLRTGGQETQYF; DNA: TGCAGTGCTAGACTTCGGACAGGGGGGCAAGAGACCCAGTACTTC
size: many; D: NA; V: TRBV9; J: TRBJ2-1; CDR3: CASSLQQGNEQFF; DNA: TGTGCCAGCAGCTTGCAACAGGGAAATGAGCAGTTCTTC
size: few; D: NA; V: TRBV12-3/TRBV12-4; J: TRBJ1-4; CDR3: CASSSRHLGAVSTNEKLFF; DNA: TGTGCCAGCAGCTCCCGTCACCTGGGGGCGGTTTCAACTAATGAAAAACTGTTTTTT
size: many; D: NA; V: TRBV18; J: TRBJ1-2; CDR3: CASSPPGHNYGYTF; DNA: TGTGCCAGCTCACCCCCGGGACACAACTATGGCTACACCTTC
size: few; D: TRBD2; V: TRBV11-2; J: TRBJ2-3; CDR3: CASSLAWTSGTDTQYF; DNA: TGTGCCAGCAGCTTAGCTTGGACTAGCGGCACAGATACGCAGTATTTT
size: few; D: TRBD1; V: TRBV7-7; J: TRBJ1-6; CDR3: CASSLTSGGSPLHF; DNA: TGTGCCAGCAGCCTAACTTCAGGGGGTTCACCCCTCCACTTT
size: many; D: NA; V: TRBV4-1; J: TRBJ1-2; CDR3: CASSQSAGTNYGYTF; DNA: TGCGCCAGCAGCCAATCCGCAGGGACGAACTATGGCTACACCTTC
size: many; D: NA; V: TRBV7-9; J: TRBJ1-2; CDR3: CASSESGGYHLYGYTF; DNA: TGTGCCAGCAGCGAATCTGGGGGTTACCATCTTTATGGCTACACCTTC
size: many; D: NA; V: TRBV7-2; J: TRBJ1-6; CDR3: CASSLTRTGSPLHF; DNA: TGTGCCAGCAGCTTGACACGGACGGGGTCACCCCTCCACTTT
size: few; D: TRBD1; V: TRBV20-1; J: TRBJ1-1; CDR3: CSARGTGEKAFF; DNA: TGCAGTGCTAGAGGGACAGGGGAGAAAGCTTTCTTT